The 23 T cell receptor beta chains reported below all come from one sample, sequenced in a study of blood T cells in healthy people across ages. The authors ran a second PCR of roughly 6 to 12 cycles using a sample-barcoded 5' primer and a J-beta primer mix. TCRdb ran MiXCR on the 5' RACE reads and lists one entry per CDR3 protein. The table lists fewer than 700,000 distinct CDR3 sequences, less than 45% of them singletons. The sample taken for sequencing was blood. These receptors came from a man older than 75 in good health.

The V gene is TRBV7-6, the J gene TRBJ2-7; D may be TRBD1 or TRBD2 (5 bases each). Germline V gives CDR1 SGHVS, CDR2 FNYEAQ. The V and J ends lost 5 bases and 9 bases respectively, with 20 bases between them. The CDR3 runs to 14 residues. The CDR3 DNA reads as TGTGCCAGCAGCCTCACAGAGGGGCGGATGATGCAGTACTTC. Amino acid sequence: CASSLTEGRMMQYF.

For this clonotype: The limits of the CDR3 on the DNA are not certain, so only TCRdb's listed CDR3 is given. The chain employs TRBV13 and TRBJ1-3. The CDR3 extends over 14 residues, inclusive of both ends. CDR1 is PRHDT and CDR2 is FYEKMQ in the germline V gene (reference sequence). CDR3 residues: CASILGLPGNTIYF.

Of note for this clonotype: A read error may be the cause here, since a much bigger clone is one base away. CDR3 region: CSVLGAPDGVSYEQYF. In DNA, the CDR3 is TGCAGCGTTTTGGGGGCCCCGGACGGCGTATCCTACGAGCAGTACTTC. V and J are TRBV29-1 and TRBJ2-7; maybe TRBD1 (6 bases). Germline V gives CDR1 SQVTM, CDR2 ANQGSEA. The CDR3 totals 16 residues. V lost 5 bases, J lost 1 base, and 21 bases lay in between.

This clonotype has just a few counts. The chain links TRBV5-1 to TRBJ2-1, with TRBD2 matching 11 bases. CDR1 SGHRS and CDR2 YFSETQ come from the germline V gene. This CDR3 region has 15 residues. V dropped 0 bases and J dropped 9; count of bases not matched to a gene: 5. CDR3 in DNA: TGCGCCAGCAGCTTGGTTAGCGGGGGGGCAGGTGAGCAGTTCTTC. Amino acids: CASSLVSGGAGEQFF.

DNA of the CDR3: TGTGCCACCAGTGATGCATCCGGGACTAGCGGATACAATGAGCAGTTCTTC. Translated, it gives CATSDASGTSGYNEQFF. The chain employs TRBV24-1 and TRBJ2-1, with 11 positions matching TRBD2. Germline V gene lookup returns CDR1 KGHDR and CDR2 SFDVKD. This CDR3 has 17 amino acids. Trimming at V came to 3 bases and at J to 4 bases, leaving 7 bases not matched to a gene.

This clonotype was detected only once. V usage is TRBV3-1 and J usage is TRBJ2-2; TRBD2 matches at 7 bases. Germline CDR1 is LGHDT and CDR2 is YNNKEL (reference sequence). V was clipped by 0 bases and J by 6 bases; unmatched bases: 7. The CDR3 spans 16 residues. In nucleotides, the CDR3 is TGTGCCAGCAGCCAAGAGTTGCGACTAGCCGCCGGGGAGCTGTTTTTT. As protein: CASSQELRLAAGELFF. Complete variable domain (other parts from reference TRBV3-1 and TRBJ2-2): DTAVSQTPKYLVTQMGNDKSIKCEQNLGHDTMYWYKQDSKKFLKIMFSYNNKELIINETVPNRFSPKSPDKAHLNLHINSLELGDSAVYFCASSQELRLAAGELFFGEGSRLTVL.

The chain joins TRBV7-9 to TRBJ2-1; D unresolved. The CDR3 has 14 residues. The ends were cut back, 1 base at V and 6 bases at J, with 10 bases in the middle. From germline, CDR1 is SEHNR and CDR2 FQNEAQ (reference sequence). DNA of the CDR3: TGTGCCAGCAGCTTAGGTGTCGGATTCAATGAGCAGTTCTTC. It specifies CASSLGVGFNEQFF.

Here the CDR3 DNA reads TGCGCCAGCCGACTCCCCGGGCCCCCCTCCAGTGAGCAGTTCTTC. It translates to CASRLPGPPSSEQFF. V is TRBV5-1 and J is TRBJ2-1; D remains ambiguous. CDR3 size: 15 residues. Per germline, CDR1 SGHRS and CDR2 YFSETQ. V lost 7 bases, J lost 9 bases, and 23 bases lay in between.

The genes are TRBV3-1 and TRBJ1-2; D is possibly TRBD1 (5 bases). With 3 bases removed from V and 5 bases from J, the gap between germline ends came to 13 bases. Germline V gene lookup returns CDR1 LGHDT and CDR2 YNNKEL (reference sequence). CDR3 length equals 14 residues. The CDR3 protein is CASSQGPPGYGYTF. CDR3 DNA sequence: TGTGCCAGCAGCCAGGGGCCCCCGGGTTATGGCTACACCTTC.

V gene TRBV2 combines with J gene TRBJ1-2; D uncertain. Trimming removed 0 bases from V and 8 bases from J, with 10 bases in between. Germline CDR1 SNHLY, CDR2 FYNNEI. The CDR3 consists of 13 residues. The CDR3 nucleotides read TGTGCCAGCAGTGAAGCGAGAGCGTCGGGCTACACCTTC. As protein: CASSEARASGYTF.

In regard to this clonotype: One end of the junction varies from germline; a read error may be responsible. The V gene is TRBV6-2 or TRBV6-3, the J gene TRBJ2-5; D might be TRBD2 (6 bases). The CDR3 is made up of 14 amino acids. CDR1 MNHEY and CDR2 SVGEGT come from the germline V gene. The CDR3 region has the DNA TGTGCCAGCAGACGGGACTTAACCCAAGGGACCCAGTACTTC. Encoded protein: CASRRDLTQGTQYF.

This clonotype turned up a few times. The V gene is TRBV5-1, the J gene TRBJ2-1; D possibly matches TRBD1 or TRBD2 (5 bases each). V was cut by 4 bases and J by 2 bases, with 13 bases left in between. CDR1 and CDR2 (germline): SGHRS, YFSETQ. This CDR3 has 15 amino acids. CDR3 in DNA: TGCGCCAGCAGCCAAGGGACGGTAGCCTACAATGAGCAGTTCTTC. Translation: CASSQGTVAYNEQFF. The whole variable domain, filled in from reference TRBV5-1 and TRBJ2-1, reads KAGVTQTPRYLIKTRGQQVTLSCSPISGHRSVSWYQQTPGQGLQFLFEYFSETQRNKGNFPGRFSGRQFSNSRSEMNVSTLELGDSALYLCASSQGTVAYNEQFFGPGTRLTVL.

This clonotype was detected only once. V gene TRBV7-2 combines with J gene TRBJ2-1; 8 bases line up with TRBD2. The CDR3 sequence is 15 residues long. Germline V gene sequence: CDR1 SGHTA, CDR2 FQGNSA. J lost 6 bases, V lost 5 bases, and 9 bases had no gene match. For the CDR3, the DNA is TGTGCCAGCAGCCAAAGGGGACTAGGGACCAATGAGCAGTTCTTC. Residues: CASSQRGLGTNEQFF.

The chain has TRBV7-2 and TRBJ1-6; D is uncertain. Germline values: CDR1 SGHTA, CDR2 FQGNSA. Trimming took off 2 bases at V and 2 bases at J, with 10 bases between the two ends. There are 16 residues in the CDR3. The CDR3 reads CASSLRSGTYNSPLHF. Here the CDR3 DNA reads TGTGCCAGCAGCTTAAGGAGCGGAACCTATAATTCACCCCTCCACTTT.

This clonotype appeared once. The chain links TRBV7-2 to TRBJ1-5; D is uncertain. Germline V gene sequence: CDR1 SGHTA, CDR2 FQGNSA. CDR3 length: 17 amino acids. V lost 1 base to trimming and J lost 2 bases, with 15 bases between them. The chain's CDR3 is CASSLDGEGEGNQPQHF. The CDR3 nucleotides read TGTGCCAGCAGCTTAGATGGAGAGGGAGAGGGCAATCAGCCCCAGCATTTT.

This clonotype was observed at least ten times. This chain connects TRBV27 to TRBJ2-6; TRBD1 is a possible D gene (6 bases). With 10 bases removed from V and 2 bases from J, the gap between germline ends came to 21 bases. Germline values: CDR1 MNHEY, CDR2 SMNVEV (reference sequence). The CDR3 consists of 17 residues. In DNA form, the CDR3 reads TGTGCCACCTCCAGGACTTCCAGGGGCGCTGGGGCCAACGTCCTGACTTTC. Its protein is CATSRTSRGAGANVLTF.

This sequence joins TRBV12-3 or TRBV12-4 and TRBJ1-2; 10 bases align to TRBD1. V lost 6 bases to trimming and J lost 1 base; unmatched junction nucleotides: 5. CDR3 size: 15 residues. This CDR3 is CASRRQGAGNYGYTF. The CDR3 DNA reads as TGTGCCAGCAGACGACAGGGGGCGGGTAACTATGGCTACACCTTC.

This clonotype occurred a few times. The V gene is TRBV20-1, the J gene TRBJ2-2; 10 nucleotides line up with TRBD1. Germline CDR1 DFQATT, CDR2 SNEGSKA (reference sequence). CDR3 length: 14 residues. V lost 5 bases to trimming and J lost 5 bases; unmatched junction nucleotides: 5. CDR3 nucleotide sequence: TGCAGTGCTTTGACAGGGGGCGGAACCGGGGAGCTGTTTTTT. Its translation: CSALTGGGTGELFF.

The chain links TRBV27 to TRBJ2-3, with 7 bases matching TRBD2. Germline CDR1 is MNHEY and CDR2 is SMNVEV (reference sequence). This CDR3 has 15 amino acids. V lost 5 bases to trimming and J lost 2 bases; unmatched junction nucleotides: 7. CDR3 residues: CASSPRRDYTDTQYF. The CDR3 nucleotides read TGTGCCAGCAGTCCCCGCCGGGACTACACAGATACGCAGTATTTT.

The V and J genes are TRBV20-1 and TRBJ1-2, with TRBD1 matching 9 bases. Germline loops: CDR1 DFQATT, CDR2 SNEGSKA (reference sequence). The CDR3 is made up of 13 amino acids. With 0 bases clipped from V and 6 bases from J, the junction kept 2 bases outside the gene matches. CDR3 in DNA: TGCAGTGCTAGAGATCGGACAGGGGATGGCTACACCTTC. Translating gives CSARDRTGDGYTF.

The rearrangement uses TRBV4-3 and TRBJ2-4; the D call may be TRBD1 or TRBD2 (5 bases each). The V end lost 3 bases, the J end lost 8 bases, and 23 bases lay between the germline ends. This CDR3 spans 17 amino acids. Looked up from germline, CDR1 is LGHNA and CDR2 is YSLEER. The CDR3 nucleotides are TGCGCCAGCAGCCAGGGGTACCGGGACCTCACTGCCGACATTCAGTACTTC. Protein sequence: CASSQGYRDLTADIQYF.

In its sample, this clonotype was seen a few times. This chain links TRBV28 with TRBJ2-5; no clear D gene. Germline V gene lookup returns CDR1 MDHEN and CDR2 SYDVKM. Trimming cost V 2 bases and J 4 bases, with 14 bases left between them. The CDR3 runs to 15 residues. CDR3 sequence: CASSLRGPVGETQYF. Here the CDR3 DNA reads TGTGCCAGCAGTTTACGAGGACCCGTGGGAGAGACCCAGTACTTC.

On this clonotype: The junction shows a germline mismatch at one end, possibly a read error. DNA for the CDR3: TGTGCCAGCGCCCTTGGCGGGACTAGCGGCTACAATGAGCGGTTCTTC. Protein: CASALGGTSGYNERFF. The chain employs TRBV7-3 and TRBJ2-1; TRBD2 aligns across 11 bases. The germline V gene has CDR1 SGHTA and CDR2 FQGTGA. This CDR3 has 16 amino acids.